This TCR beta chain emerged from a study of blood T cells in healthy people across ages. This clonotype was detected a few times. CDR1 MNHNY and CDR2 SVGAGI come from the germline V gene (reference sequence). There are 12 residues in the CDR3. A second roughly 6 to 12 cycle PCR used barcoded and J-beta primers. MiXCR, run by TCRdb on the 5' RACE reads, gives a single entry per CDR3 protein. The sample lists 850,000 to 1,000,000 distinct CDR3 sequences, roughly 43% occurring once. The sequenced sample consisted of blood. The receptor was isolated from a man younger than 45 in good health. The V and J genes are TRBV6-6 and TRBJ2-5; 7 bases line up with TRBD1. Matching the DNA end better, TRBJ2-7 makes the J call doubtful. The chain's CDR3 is CASSYDRDEQYF. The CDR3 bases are TGTGCCAGCAGTTACGACAGGGACGAGCAGTACTTC.